The rows below give T cell receptor beta chains drawn from one sample of a study of OX40 agonist ivuxolimab in advanced cancers. Libraries were prepared by immunoSEQ multiplex PCR; TCRdb keeps only in-frame clonotypes and omits some of them. The sample has about 26,000 clones, around 90% seen once. The source material was CD4+ or CD8+ T cells sorted from blood, sampled in a trial of the OX40 agonist ivuxolimab. The source of these receptors is an adult with an advanced solid tumor such as melanoma, head and neck, liver or kidney cancer. Both conserved end residues are part of each CDR3. A D gene is named only where the DNA matches it firmly. Part of the rows lack a size; the others show once, few, many or a class for expanded clones.

D	size	V	J	DNA	CDR3
TRBD1	-	TRBV27	TRBJ1-5	TGTGCCAGCGGACAGGGGGACCTGTATCAGCCCCAGCATTTT	CASGQGDLYQPQHF
-	-	TRBV7-6	TRBJ2-7	TGTGCCAGCAGCTTAGCTGCGGGGCTCGAGCAGTACTTC	CASSLAAGLEQYF
-	-	TRBV7-9	TRBJ2-7	TGTGCCAGCAGCTTAGTGACAGGTAGCTACGAGCAGTACTTC	CASSLVTGSYEQYF
TRBD2	once	TRBV7-9	TRBJ2-1	TGTGCCAGCAGCTTACCCTTGTTGGGGAGGGAAGGCTCCTACAATGAGCAGTTCTTC	CASSLPLLGREGSYNEQFF
-	-	TRBV25-1	TRBJ2-2	TGTGCCAGCAGTAGGGTCGCCGGGGAGCTGTTTTTT	CASSRVAGELFF
TRBD1	-	TRBV19	TRBJ2-4	TGTGCCAGTAGTCTCGGACAGGGGGCCCTATACCTAGCCAAAAACATTCAGTACTTC	CASSLGQGALYLAKNIQYF
-	-	TRBV9	TRBJ2-1	TGTGCCAGCAGCCCCCGGTTGAGTAATGAGCAGTTCTTC	CASSPRLSNEQFF
-	-	TRBV19	TRBJ2-2	TGTGCCAGTAGTACCCCCTCCATGGACTGGACGGACACCGGGGAGCTGTTTTTT	CASSTPSMDWTDTGELFF
TRBD1	-	TRBV7-9	TRBJ2-7	TGTGCCAGCAGCGCTACAGGGGTTCCCTACGAGCAGTACTTC	CASSATGVPYEQYF
-	-	TRBV2	TRBJ1-1	TGTGCCACCCTTGTGGGGGGTCGAGTGAACACTGAAGCTTTCTTT	CATLVGGRVNTEAFF
TRBD2	medium-sized	TRBV7-3	TRBJ2-1	TGTGCCAGCAGCCCGACTAGCGGGCCCTACAATGAGCAGTTCTTC	CASSPTSGPYNEQFF
-	-	TRBV7-2	TRBJ2-5	TGTGCCAGCAGCCCTTGGGTAGCGGAAGAGACCCAGTACTTC	CASSPWVAEETQYF
-	once	TRBV10-3	TRBJ2-2	TGTGCCATAAATGACAACGCGAACACCGGGGAGCTGTTTTTT	CAINDNANTGELFF
-	-	TRBV7-8	TRBJ1-2	TGTGCCAGCAGCTTATATGGGCAGTATGGCTACACCTTC	CASSLYGQYGYTF
-	-	TRBV27	TRBJ1-3	TGTGCCACGGGTGTCGGAAACACCATATATTTT	CATGVGNTIYF
TRBD2	-	TRBV7-2	TRBJ2-7	TGTGCCAGCAGCCCGGCCGTTAGATGGCTAGCGGGGGGCCCCTACGAGCAGTACTTC	CASSPAVRWLAGGPYEQYF
-	-	TRBV19	TRBJ1-4	TGTGCCAGTACCTCGACCGGTGAAAATGAAAAACTGTTTTTT	CASTSTGENEKLFF
-	-	TRBV5-8	TRBJ1-2	TGTGCCAGCAGCTCCACAGGGAACGGCTACACCTTC	CASSSTGNGYTF
-	-	TRBV5-6	TRBJ1-6	TGTGCCAGCAGCTTGTTCAATTCACCCCTCCACTTT	CASSLFNSPLHF
TRBD2	-	TRBV5-4	TRBJ2-3	TGTGCCAGCAGCCTTGGGACTAGCGGGGGTATCACAGATACGCAGTATTTT	CASSLGTSGGITDTQYF
-	-	TRBV5-4	TRBJ1-2	TGTGCCAGCAGCTTTAATCTGGGTTTTAACTATGGCTACACCTTC	CASSFNLGFNYGYTF
-	-	TRBV27	TRBJ2-7	TGTGCCAGTGCACGGGGAGCCTACGAGCAGTACTTC	CASARGAYEQYF
TRBD1	-	TRBV6-1	TRBJ2-7	TGTGCCAGCAGACAGGGGACAGGGTCCTACGAGCAGTACTTC	CASRQGTGSYEQYF
TRBD1	-	TRBV4-3	TRBJ1-2	TGCGCCAGCAGCCAGGACCTAGGACAGGGGGCATTAGGGCACTATGGCTACACCTTC	CASSQDLGQGALGHYGYTF
-	-	TRBV10-2	TRBJ2-3	TGCGCCAGCAGAGGAGGGAGCCCAGATACGCAGTATTTT	CASRGGSPDTQYF
TRBD1	-	TRBV27	TRBJ1-2	TGTGCCAGCAGTCCCCGGACAGGGAACTATGGCTACACCTTC	CASSPRTGNYGYTF
-	-	TRBV27	TRBJ2-3	TGTGCCAGCAGTCCCCAGAGCACAGATACGCAGTATTTT	CASSPQSTDTQYF
-	once	TRBV16	TRBJ2-2	TGTGCCAGCAGCCAACGGGGCAGGCACAACACCGGGGAGCTGTTTTTT	CASSQRGRHNTGELFF
TRBD2	-	TRBV9	TRBJ2-1	TGTGCCAGCAGCGCACGAACTAGCGTTTCCTACAATGAGCAGTTCTTC	CASSARTSVSYNEQFF
TRBD2	-	TRBV28	TRBJ2-2	TGTGCCAGCAGACCACCGTTAACTAGCGGGATAACAGCGAACACCGGGGAGCTGTTTTTT	CASRPPLTSGITANTGELFF
-	once	TRBV9	TRBJ2-2	TGTGCCAGCAGCGTCTCGAACACCGGGGAGCTGTTTTTT	CASSVSNTGELFF
TRBD2	-	TRBV6-6	TRBJ2-1	TGTGCCAGCAGTTACTTGCGGGAGCGTAGGCATGAGCAGTTCTTC	CASSYLRERRHEQFF